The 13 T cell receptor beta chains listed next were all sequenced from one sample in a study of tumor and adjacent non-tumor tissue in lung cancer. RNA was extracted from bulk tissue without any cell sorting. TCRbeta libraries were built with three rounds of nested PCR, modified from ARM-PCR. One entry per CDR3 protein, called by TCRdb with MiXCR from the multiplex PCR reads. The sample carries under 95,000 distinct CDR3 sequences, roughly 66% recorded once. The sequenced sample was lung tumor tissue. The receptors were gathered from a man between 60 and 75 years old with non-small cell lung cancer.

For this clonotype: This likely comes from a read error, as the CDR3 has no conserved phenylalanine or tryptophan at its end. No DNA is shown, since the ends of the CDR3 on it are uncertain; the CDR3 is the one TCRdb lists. The CDR3: CASSHRTSTATQFS. This sequence joins TRBV11-2 and TRBJ2-3; the D call in the table, TRBD2, was not verified against the DNA. The CDR3 has 14 amino acids, counting both end residues. In germline, CDR1 is SGHAT, CDR2 FQNNGV.

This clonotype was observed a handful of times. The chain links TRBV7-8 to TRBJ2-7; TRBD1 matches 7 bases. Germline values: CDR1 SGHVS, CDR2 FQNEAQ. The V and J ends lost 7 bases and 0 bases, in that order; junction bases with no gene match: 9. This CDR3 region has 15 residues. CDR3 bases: TGTGCCAGCAACCCAGAGACAGGGAGCTCCTACGAGCAGTACTTC. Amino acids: CASNPETGSSYEQYF.

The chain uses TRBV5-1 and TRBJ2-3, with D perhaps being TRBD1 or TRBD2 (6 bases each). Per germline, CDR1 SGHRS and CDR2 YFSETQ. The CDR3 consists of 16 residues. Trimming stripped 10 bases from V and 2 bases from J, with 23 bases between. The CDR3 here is CAGSLGLGGLTDTQYF. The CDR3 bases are TGCGCCGGTAGCTTGGGGCTGGGGGGCCTCACAGATACGCAGTATTTT. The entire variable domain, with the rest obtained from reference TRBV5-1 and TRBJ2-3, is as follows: KAGVTQTPRYLIKTRGQQVTLSCSPISGHRSVSWYQQTPGQGLQFLFEYFSETQRNKGNFPGRFSGRQFSNSRSEMNVSTLELGDSALYLCAGSLGLGGLTDTQYFGPGTRLTVL.

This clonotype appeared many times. CDR3 residues: CSAQTEAFGQETQYF. In DNA form, the CDR3 reads TGCAGTGCTCAGACGGAAGCGTTTGGGCAAGAGACCCAGTACTTC. V usage is TRBV20-1 and J usage is TRBJ2-5; D ambiguous. With 5 bases removed from V and 2 bases from J, the gap between germline ends came to 18 bases. CDR1 and CDR2 from the germline V gene are DFQATT and SNEGSKA (reference sequence). The CDR3 totals 15 residues.

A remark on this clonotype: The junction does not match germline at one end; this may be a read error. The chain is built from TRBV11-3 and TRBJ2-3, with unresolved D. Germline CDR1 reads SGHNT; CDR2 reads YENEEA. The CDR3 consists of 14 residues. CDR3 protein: CASSFQVCTDMQYF. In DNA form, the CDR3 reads TGTGCCAGCAGCTTCCAAGTGTGCACAGATATGCAGTATTTT.

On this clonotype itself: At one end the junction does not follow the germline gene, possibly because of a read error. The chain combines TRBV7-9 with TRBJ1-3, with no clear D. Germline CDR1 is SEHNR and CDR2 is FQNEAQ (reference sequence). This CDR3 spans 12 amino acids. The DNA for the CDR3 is TGTTCCAGCAGCCCCGGTGGAAACACCATATATTTT. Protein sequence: CSSSPGGNTIYF.

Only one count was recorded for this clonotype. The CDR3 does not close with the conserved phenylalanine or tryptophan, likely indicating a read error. The CDR3 is CASSRDSSENTGELFL. The CDR3, as DNA: TGTGCAAGCAGCCGCGACAGTAGCGAGAACACCGGGGAGCTGTTTCTT. The rearrangement uses TRBV4-2 and TRBJ2-2; D is perhaps TRBD1 or TRBD2 (5 bases each). The V gene's germline CDR1 is LGHNA and CDR2 YNFKEQ. The CDR3 runs 16 residues.

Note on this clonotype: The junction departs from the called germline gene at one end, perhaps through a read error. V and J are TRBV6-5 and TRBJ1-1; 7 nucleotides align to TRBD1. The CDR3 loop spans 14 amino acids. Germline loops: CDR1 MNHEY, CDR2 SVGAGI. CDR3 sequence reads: CASKLGQWNTEAFF. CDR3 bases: TGTGCCAGCAAACTGGGACAGTGGAACACTGAAGCTTTCTTC.

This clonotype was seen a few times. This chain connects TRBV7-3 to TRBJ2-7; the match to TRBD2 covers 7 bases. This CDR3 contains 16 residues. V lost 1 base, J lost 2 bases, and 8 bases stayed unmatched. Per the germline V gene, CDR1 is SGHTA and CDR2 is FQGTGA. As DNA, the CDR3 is TGTGCCAGCAGCTTAAGTTCCGGGACTAACACCTACGAGCAGTACTTC. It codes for CASSLSSGTNTYEQYF.

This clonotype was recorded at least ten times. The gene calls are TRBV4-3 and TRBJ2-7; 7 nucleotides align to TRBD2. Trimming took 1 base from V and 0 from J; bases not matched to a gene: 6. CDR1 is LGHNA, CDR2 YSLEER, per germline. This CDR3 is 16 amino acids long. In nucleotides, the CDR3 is TGCGCCAGCAGCCAAGTAGCCGGGACTACCTCCTACGAGCAGTACTTC. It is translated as CASSQVAGTTSYEQYF.

The CDR3 coding sequence is TGTGCCAGCAGTTCGGCCAGGGACTCCTACGAGCAGTACTTC. Translation: CASSSARDSYEQYF. The genes are TRBV27 and TRBJ2-7; weak D call: TRBD1 (5 bases). Trimming removed 4 bases from V and 0 bases from J, with 10 bases in between. This CDR3 region has 14 residues. Germline V CDR1 and CDR2: MNHEY, SMNVEV (reference sequence).

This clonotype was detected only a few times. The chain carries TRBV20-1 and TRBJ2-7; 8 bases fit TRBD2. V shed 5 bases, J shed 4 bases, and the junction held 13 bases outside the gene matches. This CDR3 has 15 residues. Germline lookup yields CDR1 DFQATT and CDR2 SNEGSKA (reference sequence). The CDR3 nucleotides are TGCAGTGCTCACTCAGGAGCGGGGGTAGGTTACGAGCAGTACTTC. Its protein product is CSAHSGAGVGYEQYF.

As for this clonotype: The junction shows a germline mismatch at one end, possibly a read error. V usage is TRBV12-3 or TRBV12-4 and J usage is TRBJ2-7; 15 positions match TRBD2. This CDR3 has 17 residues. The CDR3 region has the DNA TGTGCCAGCAACCCGGGACTAGCGGGGGGTCAATCCTACAAGCAGTACTTC. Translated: CASNPGLAGGQSYKQYF.